What follows are 9 T cell receptor beta chains derived from one specimen sequenced in a study of T cell responses to AZD1222 COVID-19 vaccine. Sequencing used immunoSEQ multiplex PCR; TCRdb keeps in-frame clones, though not all of them. The sample lists 200,000 or so clones, around 86% occurring once. This material consisted of peripheral blood, taken on day 0 of MenACWY control vaccination. The source of these receptors is an adult in good health.

V and J are TRBV10-3 and TRBJ1-2; possibly TRBD1 for D (5 bases). V dropped 3 bases and J dropped 8 bases, with 19 bases sitting between them. The CDR3 covers 15 residues. Germline V CDR1 and CDR2: ENHRY, SYGVKD. CDR3 in amino acids: CAISESGEGHSGYTF. As DNA, the CDR3 is TGTGCCATCAGTGAAAGCGGGGAGGGGCATAGCGGCTACACCTTC.

This clone was picked up one time. The chain carries TRBV7-9 and TRBJ1-5; D uncertain. This CDR3 has 14 amino acids. The germline gives CDR1 SEHNR, CDR2 FQNEAQ (reference sequence). V was shortened by 0 bases and J by 4 bases, with 7 bases between the two germline ends. This CDR3 reads CASSLAGRNQPQHF. CDR3 coding DNA: TGTGCCAGCAGCTTAGCTGGCAGGAATCAGCCCCAGCATTTT.

DNA for the CDR3: TGCGCCAGCAGCCGAGAGGCCCCTTCCCCAGATACGCAGTATTTT. Translated, it gives CASSREAPSPDTQYF. The V call is TRBV4-1, the J call TRBJ2-3, with unresolved D. Deletions cut 4 bases from V and 4 bases from J, with 15 bases between. Germline CDR1 MGHRA, CDR2 YSYEKL. The CDR3 is made up of 15 amino acids.

The gene calls are TRBV30 and TRBJ1-3; D is uncertain. The V gene's germline CDR1 is GTSNPN and CDR2 SVGIG (reference sequence). This CDR3 has 11 amino acids. V was shortened by 5 bases and J by 3 bases, with 5 bases between the two germline ends. This CDR3 reads CAWGSGNTIYF. CDR3 sequence (DNA): TGTGCCTGGGGGAGTGGAAACACCATATATTTT.

The chain carries TRBV10-2 and TRBJ2-7; D ambiguous. V dropped 10 bases and J dropped 4 bases, with 14 bases sitting between them. Germline CDR1 and CDR2: WSHSY and SAAADI. This CDR3 has 12 residues. CDR3 sequence reads: CATMDLPYEQYF. As DNA, the CDR3 is TGCGCCACGATGGATCTACCTTACGAGCAGTACTTC.

This clone was counted once. The chain carries TRBV19 and TRBJ2-1; D tentatively fits TRBD1 or TRBD2 (5 bases each). This CDR3 region has 15 residues. V shed 3 bases and J shed 3 bases, with 12 bases lying between them. Germline V CDR1 and CDR2: LNHDA, SQIVND (reference sequence). The CDR3 loop is CASSMTGTLYNEQFF. CDR3 DNA: TGTGCCAGTAGTATGACCGGGACCCTCTACAATGAGCAGTTCTTC. Together with reference TRBV19 and TRBJ2-1, the CDR3 gives the full variable domain: DGGITQSPKYLFRKEGQNVTLSCEQNLNHDAMYWYRQDPGQGLRLIYYSQIVNDFQKGDIAEGYSVSREKKESFPLTVTSAQKNPTAFYLCASSMTGTLYNEQFFGPGTRLTVL.

The chain is built from TRBV28 and TRBJ1-2; tentative D call: TRBD1 (5 bases). The germline V gene has CDR1 MDHEN and CDR2 SYDVKM. CDR3 size: 14 residues. The germline V and J ends were trimmed by 5 bases and 2 bases, with 12 bases remaining between them. The CDR3 loop is CASSIGHLNYGYTF. The CDR3, as DNA: TGTGCCAGCAGTATCGGACACTTGAACTATGGCTACACCTTC.

This chain joins TRBV10-3 and TRBJ1-3; D is unclear. V gave up 6 bases and J gave up 0 bases, with 6 bases separating them. Germline loops: CDR1 ENHRY, CDR2 SYGVKD. The CDR3 runs to 13 residues. DNA of the CDR3: TGTGCCATCAGGGGTAACTCTGGAAACACCATATATTTT. This sequence encodes CAIRGNSGNTIYF.

This chain connects TRBV4-3 to TRBJ2-7; perhaps D is TRBD1 or TRBD2 (5 bases each). The V gene's germline CDR1 is LGHNA and CDR2 YSLEER. Trimming left V 1 base short and J 7 bases short, with 17 bases between. The CDR3 is 15 residues long. The CDR3 reads CASSQGVGDRGEQYF. CDR3 nucleotide sequence: TGCGCCAGCAGCCAAGGGGTCGGGGACCGGGGAGAGCAGTACTTC.